This TCR beta chain was observed in a study of monozygotic twins with inflammatory bowel disease. Whole-study results and caveats: Separate T cell subtypes could not be resolved from one another.

For both chains, the TCRalpha and TCRbeta cDNA went through two nested PCRs of about 17 and 10 cycles. TCRdb reworked the 5' RACE reads into one entry per CDR3 protein, no DNA. This sample contains some 440,000 distinct CDR3 sequences. To note about this clonotype: Its antigen remains unknown.

Blood (2.5 ml) was collected from every donor individually. Sequencing was performed on blood. The sequence was collected from a human donor with ulcerative colitis or Crohn's disease, or a healthy co-twin of an affected twin (not recorded which).

The CDR3: CASSLKSGQPQHF. The chain is built from TRBV12-3 or TRBV12-4 and TRBJ1-5. This CDR3 comprises 13 residues.